The present TCR beta chain was sequenced within a study of radiation and T cells in renal cell carcinoma. The CDR3 has 14 residues. Trimming took 6 bases from V and 0 from J, leaving 15 bases between them. In germline, CDR1 is GTSNPN, CDR2 SVGIG (reference sequence). Using immunoSEQ multiplex PCR, the repertoire was profiled, and TCRdb retains in-frame clones only, with some absent. The table has more than 140,000 clones, less than 90% seen once. Time point denoted: baseline pretreatment blood. Treatment: 15 Gy SBRT to primary tumor, nephrectomy 4 weeks later. Clear cell pathology was present in this patient's renal cell carcinoma.

The specimen comprised blood, sampled from a patient whose treatment included radiotherapy and nephrectomy. The source of this sequence is a woman aged 45 to 65 with renal cell carcinoma. V and J are TRBV30 and TRBJ2-7, with D possibly matching TRBD1 (6 bases). This CDR3 reads CACRRTAASYEQYF. For the CDR3, the DNA is TGTGCCTGCCGAAGGACAGCGGCCTCCTACGAGCAGTACTTC. Complete variable domain (other parts from reference TRBV30 and TRBJ2-7): SQTIHQWPATLVQPVGSPLSLECTVEGTSNPNLYWYRQAAGRGLQLLFYSVGIGQISSEVPQNLSASRPQDRQFILSSKKLLLSDSGFYLCACRRTAASYEQYFGPGTRLTVT.